This passage covers 24 T cell receptor beta chains from one sample sequenced in a study of brain T cells in children with intractable seizures. Time point: blood from clinic visit 5 months post-surgery; TSC patient then seizure free. TCRdb's copy holds only in-frame clones and misses some; the assay was immunoSEQ multiplex PCR. This sample has 300,000 to 400,000 clones, with nearly 95% found just once. Here the sequenced sample was peripheral blood, taken roughly 5 months after surgery. Receptor source: a boy in the first two years of life with tuberous sclerosis and intractable seizures.

The chain has TRBV10-3 and TRBJ1-5; 8 nucleotides agree with TRBD1. The J segment lost 2 bases and the V segment lost 4 bases, leaving 1 base of the junction unmatched. Germline V lookup: CDR1 ENHRY, CDR2 SYGVKD. The CDR3 is 14 amino acids. The CDR3 DNA sequence: TGTGCCATCAGTGCGGACAGGGGCAATCAGCCCCAGCATTTT. Residues: CAISADRGNQPQHF.

The V and J genes are TRBV30 and TRBJ1-1; no clear D gene. V was cut by 1 base and J by 9 bases, with 21 bases left in between. The V gene's germline CDR1 is GTSNPN and CDR2 SVGIG (reference sequence). The CDR3 runs 15 residues. CDR3 region: CAWSGSRMSDFQAFF. CDR3 DNA sequence: TGTGCCTGGAGTGGATCGCGTATGTCAGACTTCCAAGCTTTCTTT. The whole variable domain, filled in from reference TRBV30 and TRBJ1-1, reads SQTIHQWPATLVQPVGSPLSLECTVEGTSNPNLYWYRQAAGRGLQLLFYSVGIGQISSEVPQNLSASRPQDRQFILSSKKLLLSDSGFYLCAWSGSRMSDFQAFFGQGTRLTVV.

This clone has only a few counts. This chain's CDR3 is CASSLGGTAEAFF. The CDR3 region has the DNA TGTGCCAGCAGCTTAGGCGGGACAGCCGAAGCTTTCTTT. This chain connects TRBV7-8 to TRBJ1-1, with 7 bases aligning to TRBD1. Unmatched junction bases numbered 4, after V lost 1 base and J lost 8 bases. In germline, CDR1 is SGHVS, CDR2 FQNEAQ. CDR3 length: 13 residues. Full variable domain (outside the CDR3, taken from reference TRBV7-8 and TRBJ1-1): GAGVSQSPRYKVAKRGQDVALRCDPISGHVSLFWYQQALGQGPEFLTYFQNEAQLDKSGLPSDRFFAERPEGSVSTLKIQRTQQEDSAVYLCASSLGGTAEAFFGQGTRLTVV.

The rearrangement links TRBV28 to TRBJ1-4; a weak D match, TRBD1 (5 bases). Deletions cut 8 bases from V and 7 bases from J, with 20 bases between. CDR3 size: 15 residues. Per germline, CDR1 MDHEN and CDR2 SYDVKM. The CDR3 DNA is TGTGCCAGCGAGTCGGGGACCCTGATGGGTGAAAAACTGTTTTTT. Amino acids: CASESGTLMGEKLFF.

This chain links TRBV7-9 with TRBJ2-5; perhaps TRBD1 as D (6 bases). Germline CDR1 is SEHNR and CDR2 is FQNEAQ (reference sequence). V was clipped by 5 bases and J by 4 bases, with 14 bases between them. The CDR3 runs 14 residues. The CDR3 is CASSILTGGETQYF. The CDR3 DNA reads TGTGCCAGCAGCATCTTGACAGGCGGAGAGACCCAGTACTTC. Supplemented by reference TRBV7-9 and TRBJ2-5, the full variable domain reads DTGVSQNPRHKITKRGQNVTFRCDPISEHNRLYWYRQTLGQGPEFLTYFQNEAQLEKSRLLSDRFSAERPKGSFSTLEIQRTEQGDSAMYLCASSILTGGETQYFGPGTRLLVL.

The chain is built from TRBV3-1 (or the pseudogene TRBV3-2) and TRBJ2-7; D is possibly TRBD1 (6 bases). The CDR3 sequence is 16 residues long. Germline values: CDR1 LGHDT, CDR2 YNNKEL (reference sequence). V lost 0 bases and J lost 6, with 18 bases in between. The CDR3 reads CASSQEAGRGYREQYF. In DNA form, the CDR3 reads TGTGCCAGCAGCCAAGAAGCAGGCAGGGGTTATCGCGAGCAGTACTTC.

The CDR3 spells CSVRQGTEAFF. As DNA, the CDR3 is TGCAGCGTCAGACAGGGCACTGAAGCTTTCTTT. The chain has TRBV29-1 and TRBJ1-1, with 7 bases that match TRBD1. CDR3 length: 11 residues. Losses at the gene ends were 6 bases for V and 4 bases for J; bases not matched to a gene: 2. Germline V gives CDR1 SQVTM, CDR2 ANQGSEA.

Only one count was recorded for this clone. The rearrangement links TRBV7-2 to TRBJ1-2, with a tentative D call TRBD1 (6 bases). V was shortened by 5 bases and J by 2 bases, with 6 bases between the two germline ends. This CDR3 comprises 12 residues. Germline V CDR1 and CDR2: SGHTA, FQGNSA. The DNA of the CDR3 is TGTGCCAGCAGCGACAGGAACTATGGCTACACCTTC. It translates to CASSDRNYGYTF.

This chain connects TRBV11-2 to TRBJ2-7, with D unresolved. The CDR3 covers 14 residues. V was cut by 1 base and J by 7 bases, with 14 bases left in between. The germline gives CDR1 SGHAT, CDR2 FQNNGV. For the CDR3, the DNA is TGTGCCAGCAGCTTAGCCGTGGTGGCACAAGAGCAGTACTTC. Its translation is CASSLAVVAQEQYF.

The chain couples TRBV19 to TRBJ1-2; D possibly corresponds to TRBD1 (5 bases). The germline CDR1 and CDR2 sequences are LNHDA and SQIVND (reference sequence). V lost 6 bases to trimming and J lost 8 bases, with 16 bases between them. The CDR3 contains 13 residues. The CDR3 is CASRPSGSGGYTF. As DNA, the CDR3 is TGTGCCAGTAGACCTTCAGGGTCCGGGGGCTACACCTTC.

This clone was recorded only once. The chain uses TRBV25-1 and TRBJ2-5; 13 bases line up with TRBD2. Germline V gene data show CDR1 as MGHDK and CDR2 as SYGVNS. Trimming took 5 bases from V and 2 from J; bases not matched to a gene: 8. CDR3 length: 17 residues. The CDR3 loop is CASSPGTSGKYQETQYF. CDR3 bases: TGTGCCAGCAGTCCAGGGACTAGCGGGAAGTATCAAGAGACCCAGTACTTC. The full variable domain, with the rest looked up from reference TRBV25-1 and TRBJ2-5, is EADIYQTPRYLVIGTGKKITLECSQTMGHDKMYWYQQDPGMELHLIHYSYGVNSTEKGDLSSESTVSRIRTEHFPLTLESARPSHTSQYLCASSPGTSGKYQETQYFGPGTRLLVL.

The chain employs TRBV6-6 and TRBJ1-5; 9 bases are shared with TRBD1. In germline, CDR1 is MNHNY, CDR2 SVGAGI (reference sequence). With 3 bases clipped from V and 7 bases from J, the junction kept 4 bases outside the gene matches. The CDR3 runs 14 residues. CDR3 sequence: CASSYIQGAQPQHF. Written as DNA, the CDR3 is TGTGCCAGCAGTTATATACAGGGGGCCCAGCCCCAGCATTTT.

The rearrangement links TRBV13 to TRBJ2-1; 13 bases fit TRBD2. With 5 bases clipped from V and 6 bases from J, the junction kept 10 bases outside the gene matches. The CDR3 has 17 residues. The V gene's germline CDR1 is PRHDT and CDR2 FYEKMQ (reference sequence). The CDR3 loop reads CASSLEGLAGILNEQFF. The CDR3 bases are TGTGCCAGCAGCCTAGAGGGACTAGCGGGAATCCTCAATGAGCAGTTCTTC.

The V call is TRBV13, the J call TRBJ2-2; D is unclear. CDR1 is PRHDT and CDR2 is FYEKMQ in the germline V gene (reference sequence). This CDR3 has 12 residues. Trimming removed 7 bases from V and 3 bases from J, with 6 bases in between. The CDR3 DNA sequence: TGTGCCAGCAACCTTGACACCGGGGAGCTGTTTTTT. This gives the protein CASNLDTGELFF.

This clone was counted only a few times. The chain's CDR3 is CASSDWTKDGYTF. The CDR3 DNA follows: TGTGCCAGCAGCGATTGGACCAAGGATGGCTACACCTTC. The rearrangement uses TRBV13 and TRBJ1-2; D gene ambiguous. V lost 5 bases and J lost 6, with 13 bases in between. This CDR3 contains 13 residues. Germline CDR1 is PRHDT and CDR2 is FYEKMQ (reference sequence).

The V gene is TRBV10-3, the J gene TRBJ2-1; 13 positions match TRBD2. Unmatched junction bases numbered 0, after V lost 4 bases and J lost 0 bases. CDR1 is ENHRY and CDR2 is SYGVKD in the germline V gene. The CDR3 sequence is 16 residues long. The CDR3 loop reads CAISGTSGSSYNEQFF. The CDR3, as DNA: TGTGCCATCAGTGGGACTAGCGGGAGCTCCTACAATGAGCAGTTCTTC.

V and J are TRBV28 and TRBJ1-5, with a tentative D call TRBD1 (6 bases). The ends were cut back, 5 bases at V and 8 bases at J, with 19 bases in the middle. This CDR3 spans 15 amino acids. Germline lookup yields CDR1 MDHEN and CDR2 SYDVKM. This chain's CDR3 is CASSPPDSRGKPQHF. The CDR3 coding sequence is TGTGCCAGCAGTCCCCCGGACAGCCGCGGGAAGCCCCAGCATTTT. Full variable domain (rest looked up from reference TRBV28 and TRBJ1-5): DVKVTQSSRYLVKRTGEKVFLECVQDMDHENMFWYRQDPGLGLRLIYFSYDVKMKEKGDIPEGYSVSREKKERFSLILESASTNQTSMYLCASSPPDSRGKPQHFGDGTRLSIL.

The gene calls are TRBV7-2 and TRBJ2-5, with TRBD1 matching 10 bases. Per the germline V gene, CDR1 is SGHTA and CDR2 is FQGNSA. V shed 4 bases and J 1 base; nucleotides not matched to a gene: 6. The CDR3 covers 16 residues. CDR3 nucleotide sequence: TGTGCCAGCAGCTCAGGGACAGGGGCCCTCCAAGAGACCCAGTACTTC. This encodes CASSSGTGALQETQYF. The whole variable domain, remainder taken from reference TRBV7-2 and TRBJ2-5, is GAGVSQSPSNKVTEKGKDVELRCDPISGHTALYWYRQSLGQGLEFLIYFQGNSAPDKSGLPSDRFSAERTGGSVSTLTIQRTQQEDSAVYLCASSSGTGALQETQYFGPGTRLLVL.

The J gene is TRBJ2-7, the V gene TRBV25-1; D is possibly TRBD2 (6 bases). This CDR3 region has 11 residues. Between the trimmed V and J ends, which lost 7 bases and 2 bases, there was a span of 6 bases. CDR1 and CDR2 (germline): MGHDK, SYGVNS. CDR3 coding DNA: TGTGCCAGCACTAGCGCCTACGAGCAGTACTTC. Amino acids: CASTSAYEQYF.

The gene calls are TRBV20-1 and TRBJ2-5, with D unresolved. Trimming took off 3 bases at V and 4 bases at J, with 24 bases between the two ends. The CDR3 sequence is 17 residues long. The germline gives CDR1 DFQATT, CDR2 SNEGSKA (reference sequence). The CDR3 DNA is TGCAGTGCTAGTTTATCTCGTGAACTCTCGAGGAGAGAGACCCAGTACTTC. As protein: CSASLSRELSRRETQYF.

The chain combines TRBV10-3 with TRBJ1-1; D uncertain. Germline-derived CDR1 and CDR2 are ENHRY and SYGVKD. The ends were cut back, 5 bases at V and 0 bases at J, with 10 bases in the middle. The CDR3 covers 14 residues. CDR3 protein: CAISHQTLNTEAFF. CDR3 DNA: TGTGCCATCAGTCACCAAACATTGAACACTGAAGCTTTCTTT.

The chain recombines TRBV14 with TRBJ2-7, with a weak D call TRBD1 (5 bases). The germline V gene encodes CDR1 SGHDN and CDR2 FVKESK. With 4 bases removed from V and 8 bases from J, the gap between germline ends came to 21 bases. The length of the CDR3 is 15 residues. CDR3 amino acids: CASSPKTAYDEKQYF. Written as DNA, the CDR3 is TGTGCCAGCAGCCCTAAGACAGCGTACGATGAGAAGCAGTACTTC.

The rearrangement joins TRBV27 to TRBJ2-6; D is perhaps TRBD1 (6 bases). Trimming left V 10 bases short and J 4 bases short, with 11 bases between. The CDR3 consists of 13 residues. Looked up from germline, CDR1 is MNHEY and CDR2 is SMNVEV (reference sequence). The CDR3: CATTGNGANVLTF. In DNA, the CDR3 is TGTGCCACTACAGGGAACGGGGCCAACGTCCTGACTTTC.

The V gene is TRBV5-4, the J gene TRBJ1-2; D remains unclear. Germline values: CDR1 SGHNT, CDR2 YYREEE (reference sequence). The CDR3 consists of 15 residues. Trimming cost V 1 base and J 4 bases, with 14 bases left between them. CDR3 residues: CASSLIEPGSYGYTF. CDR3 coding DNA: TGTGCCAGCAGCTTGATCGAGCCGGGTAGCTATGGCTACACCTTC.